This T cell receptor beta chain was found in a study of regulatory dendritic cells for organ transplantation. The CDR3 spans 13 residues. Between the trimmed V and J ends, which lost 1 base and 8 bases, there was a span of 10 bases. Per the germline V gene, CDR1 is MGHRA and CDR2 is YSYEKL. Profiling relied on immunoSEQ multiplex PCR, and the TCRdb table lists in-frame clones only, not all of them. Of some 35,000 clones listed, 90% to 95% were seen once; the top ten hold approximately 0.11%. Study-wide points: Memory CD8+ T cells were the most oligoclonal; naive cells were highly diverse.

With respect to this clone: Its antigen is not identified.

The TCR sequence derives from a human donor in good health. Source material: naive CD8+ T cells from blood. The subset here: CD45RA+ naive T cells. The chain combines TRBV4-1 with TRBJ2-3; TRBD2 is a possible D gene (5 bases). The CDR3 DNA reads TGCGCCAGCAGCCAAGTTAGCGCGGGTACGCAGTATTTT. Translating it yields CASSQVSAGTQYF.